These 21 T cell receptor beta chains were all obtained from the same sample, sequenced in a study of molecular identifiers for immune sequencing clone quantification. Using its own MiXCR run on the PCR reads, TCRdb lists one record per CDR3 protein. This table holds about 330,000 distinct CDR3 sequences, roughly 24% found once. The sample consisted of naive CD8+ T cells from blood, with Jurkat cell RNA spiked in. The subset here: FACS-sorted CD8+CD4-CCR7+CD45RA+ naive T cells. The receptors here all came from a human donor in good health. Some libraries in this study had Jurkat cell RNA spiked in.

Concerning this clonotype itself: One end of the junction is discordant with germline, which a read error may explain. This chain uses TRBV6-1 with TRBJ2-2; 8 bases agree with TRBD2. Germline V gene data show CDR1 as MNHNS and CDR2 as SASEGT. The CDR3 length is 14 residues. CDR3 nucleotide sequence: TGTGCTTCCAGACTAGCGAGATTCACCGGGGAGCTGATTTTT. This translates into CASRLARFTGELIF.

A few counts support this clonotype. The V gene is TRBV12-3 or TRBV12-4, the J gene TRBJ2-5; 8 bases align to TRBD1. The J segment lost 4 bases and the V segment lost 6 bases, leaving 7 bases of the junction unmatched. This CDR3 region has 14 residues. DNA for the CDR3: TGTGCCAGCAGACAGGACGACAGGGGAGAGACCCAGTACTTC. It translates to CASRQDDRGETQYF.

This clonotype was recorded at least ten times. The J gene is TRBJ2-1, the V gene TRBV7-9; weak D call: TRBD1 (5 bases). The CDR3 is 13 amino acids. CDR1 SEHNR and CDR2 FQNEAQ come from the germline V gene (reference sequence). With 8 bases removed from V and 7 bases from J, the gap between germline ends came to 15 bases. Here the CDR3 reads CASLQGPANEQFF. The CDR3 DNA sequence: TGTGCCAGCCTCCAGGGCCCGGCGAATGAGCAGTTCTTC.

This clonotype was counted ten times or more. The chain recombines TRBV7-9 with TRBJ2-5; 7 nucleotides match TRBD2. This CDR3 comprises 15 residues. In germline, CDR1 is SEHNR, CDR2 FQNEAQ (reference sequence). J lost 2 bases, V lost 4 bases, and 7 bases had no gene match. CDR3 amino acids: CASSSRTSPQETQYF. CDR3 in DNA: TGTGCCAGCAGCTCCCGGACTAGTCCGCAAGAGACCCAGTACTTC.

This clonotype was detected many times. The J gene is TRBJ1-5, the V gene TRBV7-2, with 9 nucleotides matching TRBD1. Trimming cost V 5 bases and J 6 bases; bases outside gene matches: 5. CDR3 size: 14 residues. Looked up from germline, CDR1 is SGHTA and CDR2 is FQGNSA. The CDR3 DNA reads TGTGCCAGCAGCGAAAACAGGGGGCGTCAGCCCCAGCATTTT. Amino acid sequence: CASSENRGRQPQHF.

This clonotype was observed a few times. CDR3 in amino acids: CASSLDWEEETQYF. The DNA for the CDR3 is TGTGCCAGCAGCTTAGACTGGGAGGAAGAGACCCAGTACTTC. The genes are TRBV11-2 and TRBJ2-5, with D possibly TRBD2 on 6 matching bases. The CDR3 is 14 amino acids. V lost 0 bases to trimming and J lost 3 bases, with 8 bases between them. Germline CDR1 and CDR2: SGHAT and FQNNGV.

The chain links TRBV29-1 to TRBJ2-5; weak D call: TRBD2 (5 bases). This CDR3 contains 14 residues. Germline loops: CDR1 SQVTM, CDR2 ANQGSEA. Trimming stripped 6 bases from V and 6 bases from J, with 20 bases between. As DNA, the CDR3 is TGCAGCGTCCCCCTTATCGGGCCGGGGAAGACCCAGTACTTC. Protein: CSVPLIGPGKTQYF.

This clonotype has ten or more counts. The chain joins TRBV5-1 to TRBJ2-7; unclear D gene. This CDR3 region has 13 residues. V was trimmed by 0 bases and J by 6 bases, leaving 10 bases between them. CDR1 is SGHRS, CDR2 YFSETQ, per germline. The CDR3 DNA follows: TGCGCCAGCAGCTTGGTTTCTCCGGGCGAGCAGTACTTC. Its translation is CASSLVSPGEQYF.

This clonotype was counted only a few times. The rearrangement uses TRBV6-6 and TRBJ1-1; a possible D gene is TRBD1 (5 bases). The CDR3 runs 17 residues. Germline lookup yields CDR1 MNHNY and CDR2 SVGAGI (reference sequence). Trimming left V 2 bases short and J 0 bases short, with 16 bases between. The CDR3 loop is CASSYLWTPSMNTEAFF. Here the CDR3 DNA reads TGTGCCAGCAGTTACCTCTGGACACCATCGATGAACACTGAAGCTTTCTTT.

In this sample, this clonotype turned up a few times. The V gene is TRBV20-1, the J gene TRBJ1-1, with D unresolved. This CDR3 is built from 10 residues. Deletions cut 5 bases from V and 5 bases from J, with 6 bases between. The germline V gene encodes CDR1 DFQATT and CDR2 SNEGSKA (reference sequence). CDR3 sequence reads: CSASWTEAFF. The CDR3 nucleotides read TGCAGTGCTTCCTGGACTGAAGCTTTCTTT.

This clonotype has more than one count but fewer than ten. This sequence joins TRBV19 and TRBJ2-1; D might be TRBD1 (6 bases). V lost 4 bases and J 2 bases, leaving 15 bases between the germline ends. CDR3 length equals 16 residues. CDR1 and CDR2 from the germline V gene are LNHDA and SQIVND (reference sequence). CDR3 nucleotides: TGTGCCAGTAGTACCCCACCGCAGGGGCCCTACAATGAGCAGTTCTTC. Its protein is CASSTPPQGPYNEQFF.

With respect to this clonotype: This clone may be a read error of a much larger clone one base away. The V call is TRBV4-1, the J call TRBJ1-1; TRBD1 matches 9 bases. The germline CDR1 and CDR2 sequences are MGHRA and YSYEKL. The V and J ends lost 7 bases and 4 bases, in that order; junction bases with no gene match: 7. This CDR3 contains 14 residues. CDR3 in amino acids: CASIQGQGSTEAFF. The CDR3 DNA reads TGCGCCAGCATCCAGGGACAGGGTAGCACTGAAGCTTTCTTT.

This clonotype showed up many times. The rearrangement links TRBV6-5 to TRBJ2-7, with D possibly TRBD2 on 5 matching bases. V was trimmed by 6 bases and J by 6 bases, leaving 12 bases between them. This CDR3 region has 12 residues. CDR1 MNHEY and CDR2 SVGAGI come from the germline V gene. The CDR3 loop is CASSPPGVEQYF. The CDR3 DNA reads TGTGCCAGCAGCCCGCCCGGGGTCGAGCAGTACTTC.

The rearrangement uses TRBV19 and TRBJ2-3; D unresolved. The V end was cut by 11 bases, the J end by 1 base, with 16 bases between. Germline lookup yields CDR1 LNHDA and CDR2 SQIVND (reference sequence). The CDR3 is 14 residues long. The CDR3 loop reads CAGKESARTDTQYF. The CDR3 DNA reads as TGTGCCGGTAAAGAATCCGCCCGCACAGATACGCAGTATTTT.

The V gene is TRBV15, the J gene TRBJ1-5, with 11 positions matching TRBD1. V lost 5 bases, J lost 3 bases, and 3 bases stayed unmatched. The CDR3 is 15 amino acids. The V gene's germline CDR1 is LNHNV and CDR2 YYDKDF (reference sequence). DNA for the CDR3: TGTGCCACCAGCGGGACAGGGGGATCCAATCAGCCCCAGCATTTT. It translates to CATSGTGGSNQPQHF.

This clonotype has at least ten counts. The chain recombines TRBV7-9 with TRBJ2-3; D unclear. CDR3 length: 16 residues. In germline, CDR1 is SEHNR, CDR2 FQNEAQ (reference sequence). The V end was cut by 5 bases, the J end by 4 bases, with 19 bases between. This chain's CDR3 is CASSPPMGPSPDTQYF. DNA of the CDR3: TGTGCCAGCAGCCCTCCGATGGGCCCCAGTCCAGATACGCAGTATTTT.

At least ten counts were recorded for this clonotype. The junction departs from germline at one end; a sequencing error may be responsible. The chain joins TRBV7-9 to TRBJ1-2, with D possibly being TRBD1 (5 bases). Germline CDR1 reads SEHNR; CDR2 reads FQNEAQ (reference sequence). The CDR3 has 14 amino acids. The CDR3 DNA reads TGCGCCAGCAGCTTGGGGACGGCTAACTATGGCTACACCTTC. It specifies CASSLGTANYGYTF.

This clonotype was seen at least ten times. This sequence joins TRBV6-2 or TRBV6-3 and TRBJ1-1, with D perhaps TRBD1 (5 bases). Trimming left V 1 base short and J 6 bases short, with 18 bases between. Germline values: CDR1 MNHEY, CDR2 SVGEGT. The CDR3 consists of 16 residues. CDR3 region: CASSYWRRDPAAEAFF. The CDR3 nucleotides are TGTGCCAGCAGTTACTGGAGAAGGGACCCGGCGGCTGAAGCTTTCTTT.

Only a few counts were recorded for this clonotype. V is TRBV7-3 and J is TRBJ2-3; D gene uncertain. CDR1 is SGHTA and CDR2 is FQGTGA in the germline V gene. Trimming removed 2 bases at V and 1 base at J, with 10 bases between. This CDR3 spans 15 amino acids. This chain's CDR3 is CASSLGRSGTDTQYF. The CDR3, as DNA: TGTGCCAGCAGCTTAGGGCGGAGCGGCACAGATACGCAGTATTTT.

The table lists this clonotype with a few counts. The rearrangement links TRBV27 to TRBJ2-3; possible D gene TRBD2, 7 bases. Trimming cost V 0 bases and J 5 bases, with 24 bases left between them. This CDR3 contains 19 residues. Germline values: CDR1 MNHEY, CDR2 SMNVEV (reference sequence). CDR3 sequence reads: CASSLSPYLSGGLGDTQYF. The CDR3 DNA reads TGTGCCAGCAGTTTATCCCCGTATTTATCGGGGGGCTTAGGAGATACGCAGTATTTT.

The chain joins TRBV3-1 to TRBJ2-3; no clear D. Germline values: CDR1 LGHDT, CDR2 YNNKEL (reference sequence). The V gene lost 1 base and the J gene lost 6 bases, with 11 bases spanning the gap. CDR3 size: 14 residues. CDR3 loop: CASSQGGARDTQYF. The CDR3 DNA is TGTGCCAGCAGCCAAGGAGGAGCCAGGGATACGCAGTATTTT.